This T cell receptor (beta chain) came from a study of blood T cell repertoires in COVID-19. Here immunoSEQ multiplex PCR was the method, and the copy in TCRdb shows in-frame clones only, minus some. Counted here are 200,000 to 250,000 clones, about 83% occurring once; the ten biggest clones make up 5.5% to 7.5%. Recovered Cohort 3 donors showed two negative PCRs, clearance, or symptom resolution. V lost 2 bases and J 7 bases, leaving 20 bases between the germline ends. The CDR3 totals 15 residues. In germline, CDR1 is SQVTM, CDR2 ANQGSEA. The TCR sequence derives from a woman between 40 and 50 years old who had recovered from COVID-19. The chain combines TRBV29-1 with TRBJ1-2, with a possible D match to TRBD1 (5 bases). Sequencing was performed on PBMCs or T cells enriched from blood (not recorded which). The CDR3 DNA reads TGCAGCGTTGAAAGTTTAAGCGGGGCAGGAGGTGGCTACACCTTC. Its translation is CSVESLSGAGGGYTF.